This entry lists 3 T cell receptor beta chains sequenced from one sample in a study of CD8 T cells in ankylosing spondylitis. Using its own MiXCR run on the 5' RACE reads, TCRdb lists one record per CDR3 protein. Of just over 300,000 distinct CDR3 sequences listed, roughly 20% were seen once; the top ten hold 3.5%. The sequenced sample was blood, either unsorted or a sorted T cell fraction (not recorded which). The source is a female donor with ankylosing spondylitis or in good health (not recorded which).

This clonotype was detected a few times. The chain employs TRBV20-1 and TRBJ1-2; D gene uncertain. Germline V gene sequence: CDR1 DFQATT, CDR2 SNEGSKA (reference sequence). Trimming stripped 0 bases from V and 2 bases from J, with 7 bases between. This CDR3 has 13 residues. CDR3 residues: CSAREKGNYGYTF. Here the CDR3 DNA reads TGCAGTGCTAGAGAGAAGGGCAACTATGGCTACACCTTC.

This clonotype was seen ten or more times. This chain links TRBV20-1 with TRBJ2-3; 9 bases line up with TRBD2. The CDR3 runs 12 residues. The J segment lost 8 bases and the V segment lost 0 bases, leaving 0 bases of the junction unmatched. Germline values: CDR1 DFQATT, CDR2 SNEGSKA (reference sequence). The CDR3 DNA reads as TGCAGTGCTAGAGAGCGGGGGGGTACGCAGTATTTT. Encoded protein: CSARERGGTQYF.

In its sample, this clonotype was seen many times. In DNA form, the CDR3 reads TGCAGTGCTAGTAAGGGTTGGACTAACGAGCAGTACTTC. It yields the protein CSASKGWTNEQYF. V and J are TRBV20-1 and TRBJ2-7; D perhaps matches TRBD2 (6 bases). Trimming pared 3 bases from V and 5 bases from J, leaving 14 bases between. The length of the CDR3 is 13 residues. CDR1 and CDR2 from the germline V gene are DFQATT and SNEGSKA (reference sequence).